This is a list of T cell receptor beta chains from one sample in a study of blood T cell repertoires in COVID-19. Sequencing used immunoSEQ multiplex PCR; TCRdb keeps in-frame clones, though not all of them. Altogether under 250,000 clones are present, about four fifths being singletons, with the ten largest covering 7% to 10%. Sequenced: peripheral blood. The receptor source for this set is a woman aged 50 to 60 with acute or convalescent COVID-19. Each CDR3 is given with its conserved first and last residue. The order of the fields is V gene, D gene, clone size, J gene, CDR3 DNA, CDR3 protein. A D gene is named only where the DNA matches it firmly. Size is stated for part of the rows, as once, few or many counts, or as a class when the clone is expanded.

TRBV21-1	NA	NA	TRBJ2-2	TGTGCCAGCAGCAAAGGCGGGGGGCCGAACACCGGGGAGCTGTTTTTT	CASSKGGGPNTGELFF
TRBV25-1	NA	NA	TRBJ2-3	TGTGCCAGCAGTGGGGCCGCAGATACGCAGTATTTT	CASSGAADTQYF
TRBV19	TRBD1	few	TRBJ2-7	TGTGCCAGTAGTGTACTAGGGGGCCCCTACGAGCAGTACTTC	CASSVLGGPYEQYF
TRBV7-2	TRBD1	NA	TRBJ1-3	TGTGCCAGCAGCTTCACCGGGACAGGAGCTGGAAACACCATATATTTT	CASSFTGTGAGNTIYF
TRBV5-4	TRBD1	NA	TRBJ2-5	TGTGCCAGCAGCCCCGGACAGGGAAGGGGTTTAATGGAGACCCAGTACTTC	CASSPGQGRGLMETQYF
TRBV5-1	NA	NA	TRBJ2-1	TGCGCCAGCAGCAGCCAGGGGAATGAGCAGTTCTTC	CASSSQGNEQFF
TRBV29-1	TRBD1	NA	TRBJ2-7	TGCAGCGCCCGGACAGGGGGCGAGCAGTACTTC	CSARTGGEQYF
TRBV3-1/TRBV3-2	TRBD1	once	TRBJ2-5	TGTGCCAGCAGCCTACAGGGGATCGGGGAGACCCAGTACTTC	CASSLQGIGETQYF
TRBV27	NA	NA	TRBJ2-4	TGTGCCGGCAGTCGCTCGGGAACATACATTCAGTACTTC	CAGSRSGTYIQYF
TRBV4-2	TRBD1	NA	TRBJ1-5	TGTGCCAGCAGCCCGGACAGGGGGCGAGCAAATCAGCCCCAGCATTTT	CASSPDRGRANQPQHF
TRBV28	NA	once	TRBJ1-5	TGTGCCAGCAGCCCCTACTTCCAGCCCCAGCATTTT	CASSPYFQPQHF
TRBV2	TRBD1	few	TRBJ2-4	TGTGCCAGCAGTCCCCGGGACAGGGAAACCCCGATAGGCAAAAACATTCAGTACTTC	CASSPRDRETPIGKNIQYF
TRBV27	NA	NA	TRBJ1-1	TGTGCCAGCAGTTCCACGCGGGGGGCCGACACTGAAGCTTTCTTT	CASSSTRGADTEAFF
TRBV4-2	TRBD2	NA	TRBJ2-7	TGTGCCAGCAGCTTTGGGACTAGCGGTTCCTACGAGCAGTACTTC	CASSFGTSGSYEQYF
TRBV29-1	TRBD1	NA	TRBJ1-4	TGCAGCGCCAGGGACAGACTCAATGAAAAACTGTTTTTT	CSARDRLNEKLFF
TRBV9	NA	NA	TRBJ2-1	TGTGCCAGCAGCTTTACTCCAAGCTCCTACAATGAGCAGTTCTTC	CASSFTPSSYNEQFF
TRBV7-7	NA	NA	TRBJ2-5	TGTGCCAGCAGCCCGAGCCCCGGGTGGGAGACCCAGTACTTC	CASSPSPGWETQYF
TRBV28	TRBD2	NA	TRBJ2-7	TGTGCCAGCAGTTTGCCCCTAGCGGGAGGGCCGTACGAGCAGTACTTC	CASSLPLAGGPYEQYF
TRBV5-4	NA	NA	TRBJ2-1	TGTGCCAGCAGCCTGGGGGGGGGACATTCCTACAATGAGCAGTTCTTC	CASSLGGGHSYNEQFF
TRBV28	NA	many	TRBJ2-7	TGTGCCAGCAGTGCGCCGGGAGCAAATACCTACGAGCAGTACTTC	CASSAPGANTYEQYF
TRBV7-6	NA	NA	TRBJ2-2	TGTGCCAGCAGCCGAATTACCGGGAGTACGGACACCGGGGAGCTGTTTTTT	CASSRITGSTDTGELFF
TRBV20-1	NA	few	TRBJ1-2	TGCAGTGCTAGTCCCAGGTTTCACTATGGCTACACCTTC	CSASPRFHYGYTF
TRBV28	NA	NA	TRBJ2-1	TGTGCCAGCAGTTCCCTCGGAGGGGCCAATGAGCAGTTCTTC	CASSSLGGANEQFF
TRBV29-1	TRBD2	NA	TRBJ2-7	TGCAGCGTTGAAGGGACTAGCGGGAGGGCCCGGTACGAGCAGTACTTC	CSVEGTSGRARYEQYF
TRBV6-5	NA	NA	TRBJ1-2	TGTGCCAGCAGCAGACAAAATAACTATGGCTACACCTTC	CASSRQNNYGYTF
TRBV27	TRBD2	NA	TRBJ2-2	TGTGCCAGCAGTTTATTCCTAGCGGGAGGGGGAAACACCGGGGAGCTGTTTTTT	CASSLFLAGGGNTGELFF
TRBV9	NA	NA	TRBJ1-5	TGTGCCAGCAGCCCTGGAGGCAGAGATCAGCCCCAGCATTTT	CASSPGGRDQPQHF
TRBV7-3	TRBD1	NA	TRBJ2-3	TGTGCCAGCAGCCCCCAGACAGGGCCCACAGATACGCAGTATTTT	CASSPQTGPTDTQYF
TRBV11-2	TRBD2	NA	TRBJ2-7	TGTGCCAGCAGCTTAGAGCGGGGGATCTACGAGCAGTACTTC	CASSLERGIYEQYF
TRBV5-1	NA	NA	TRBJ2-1	TGCGCCAGCAGCTTGAATACAGGGAACGATGAGCAGTTCTTC	CASSLNTGNDEQFF
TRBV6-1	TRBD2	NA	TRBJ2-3	TGTGCCAGCAGTGGAAAGGCTAGCGGAAGCACAGATACGCAGTATTTT	CASSGKASGSTDTQYF
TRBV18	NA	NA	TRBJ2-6	TGTGCCAGCTCACCACCCGTAGGGGCCAACGTCCTGACTTTC	CASSPPVGANVLTF
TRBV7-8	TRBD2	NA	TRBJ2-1	TGTGCCAGCACGGTTAGCGGGGGGTACAATGAGCAGTTCTTC	CASTVSGGYNEQFF
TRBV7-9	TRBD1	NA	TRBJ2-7	TGTGCCAGCAGCTTAGTGGGACAGGGTGTCGAGCAGTACTTC	CASSLVGQGVEQYF
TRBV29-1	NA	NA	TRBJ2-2	TGCAGCGTTGAAAGCCAGGGGGGCACCGGGGAGCTGTTTTTT	CSVESQGGTGELFF
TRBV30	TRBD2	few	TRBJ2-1	TGTGCCTGGAGTGGTCCACTTAGCGGGGATGAGCAGTTCTTC	CAWSGPLSGDEQFF
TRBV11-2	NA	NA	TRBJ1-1	TGTGCCAGCAGCTTATTTGGGGGGGGCACTGAAGCTTTCTTT	CASSLFGGGTEAFF
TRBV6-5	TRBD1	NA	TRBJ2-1	TGTGCCAGCAGTATTACAGGGGTTACCTACAATGAGCAGTTCTTC	CASSITGVTYNEQFF
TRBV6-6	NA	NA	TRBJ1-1	TGTGCCAGCAGTGCCCAACGCCTCATTCGGTCTTTCTTT	CASSAQRLIRSFF
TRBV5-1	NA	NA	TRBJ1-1	TGCGCCAGCAGCTCACTCAACTTTGACACTGAAGCTTTCTTT	CASSSLNFDTEAFF
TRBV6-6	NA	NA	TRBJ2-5	TGTGCCAGCAGTTATATCCAAGAGACCCAGTACTTC	CASSYIQETQYF
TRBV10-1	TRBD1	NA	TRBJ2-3	TGCGCCAGCAGTGAGTCGACTCTTCGGGACAGGGATACAGATACGCAGTATTTT	CASSESTLRDRDTDTQYF
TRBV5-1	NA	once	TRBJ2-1	TGCGCCAGCAGCTTGGCCTCACAGCTCAATGAGCAGTTCTTC	CASSLASQLNEQFF
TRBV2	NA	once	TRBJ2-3	TGTGCCAGCAGTCGAGGGTTAACAGATACGCAGTATTTT	CASSRGLTDTQYF
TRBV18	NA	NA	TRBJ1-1	TGTGCCAGCTCCTCGGACAGAGACACTGAAGCTTTCTTT	CASSSDRDTEAFF
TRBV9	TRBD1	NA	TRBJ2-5	TGTGCCAGCAGCCTCGGACAGGGGGGAGGAGAGACCCAGTACTTC	CASSLGQGGGETQYF
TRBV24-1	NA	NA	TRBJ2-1	TGTGCCACCAGGTCGAAGACTAACAATGAGCAGTTCTTC	CATRSKTNNEQFF
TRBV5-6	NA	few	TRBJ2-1	TGTGCCAGCACTTACGGGGTTAGTGGAGAGCAGTTCTTC	CASTYGVSGEQFF
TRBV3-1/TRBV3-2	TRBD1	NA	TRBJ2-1	TGTGCCAGCAGCCACGCGGACAGGGGCAACAATGAGCAGTTCTTC	CASSHADRGNNEQFF